This T cell receptor (beta chain) derives from a study of blood T cell repertoires in COVID-19. As for the study in general: T cells, B-cell-depleted T cells, or PBMCs supplied cDNA or gDNA.

CDR1 and CDR2 (germline): SSHAT, FNYEAQ (reference sequence). This CDR3 contains 14 residues. V trimming: 0 bases; J trimming: 7 bases; junction bases outside the gene matches: 2. While infection was still active, Seattle patients were enrolled and then followed longitudinally. This clone has just one count. In the authors' workflow: Reference gene primers were amplified, and this amplification served to estimate nucleated cell counts. Profiling relied on immunoSEQ multiplex PCR, and the TCRdb table lists in-frame clones only, not all of them. That table gives V, J and clone size, and the DNA gave D and trimming. The table has over 150,000 clones, approximately 91% seen once; the top ten hold around 4.8%.

The sequence came from a man aged 18 to 29 with COVID-19, enrolled during active disease. The chain carries TRBV7-7 and TRBJ2-7, with 11 positions matching TRBD1. Sequences were obtained from peripheral blood. The CDR3 coding sequence is TGTGCCAGCAGCTTAGCCGGGACAGGGGGTGAGCAGTACTTC. Translated: CASSLAGTGGEQYF.